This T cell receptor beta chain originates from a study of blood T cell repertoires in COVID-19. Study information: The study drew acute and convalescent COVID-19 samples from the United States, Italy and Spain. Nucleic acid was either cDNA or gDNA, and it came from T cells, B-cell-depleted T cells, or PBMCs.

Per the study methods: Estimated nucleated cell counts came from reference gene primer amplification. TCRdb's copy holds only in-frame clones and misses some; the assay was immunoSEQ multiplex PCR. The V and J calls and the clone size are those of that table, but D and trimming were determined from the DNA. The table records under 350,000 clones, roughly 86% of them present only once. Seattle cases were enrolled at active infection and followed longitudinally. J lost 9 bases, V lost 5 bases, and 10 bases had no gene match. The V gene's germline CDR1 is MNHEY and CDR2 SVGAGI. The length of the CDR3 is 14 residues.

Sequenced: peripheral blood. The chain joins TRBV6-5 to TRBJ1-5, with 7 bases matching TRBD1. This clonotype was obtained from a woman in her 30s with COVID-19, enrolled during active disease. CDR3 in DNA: TGTGCCAGCAGTCCCTGGACAGGAGCCTGGCCCCAGCATTTT. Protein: CASSPWTGAWPQHF.